Included here is one T cell receptor (beta chain) sequence, with context. The antigen remains unidentified. It was with random hexamers that roughly 0.45 to 1 ug RNA was reverse transcribed. TCR beta CDR3 was amplified by immunoSEQ covering 54 Vbeta and 13 Jbeta. TCRdb reanalysed the immunoSEQ multiplex PCR reads using MiXCR and keeps one entry per CDR3 protein. Of about 180,000 distinct CDR3 sequences in the sample, 94% are singletons; the top ten hold 0.1% to 0.13%. These data belong to a study of CD8 T cells in Susac syndrome. On the study more broadly: When blood was collected, patients with Susac syndrome were therapy-naive, were taking corticosteroids, or were receiving intravenous immunoglobulin alone.

Sequencing of TCR beta was performed on blood CD8+ and CD4+ T cells. Study-level points and caveats: Acknowledgment was made by the study that its TCR sequencing and HLA analysis involved a relatively small number of individuals.

The CDR3 is made up of 14 amino acids. V dropped 0 bases and J dropped 0 bases, with 6 bases sitting between them. Looked up from germline, CDR1 is KGHSH and CDR2 is LQKENI. This chain links TRBV18 with TRBJ2-7; no firm D call. The receptor's source is a human donor with Susac syndrome. The sequenced material came from CD4+ T cells from PBMCs. The CDR3 reads CASSPPTASYEQYF. The CDR3 nucleotides are TGTGCCAGCTCACCACCTACCGCCTCCTACGAGCAGTACTTC.